This T cell receptor beta chain is drawn from a study of radiation and T cells in renal cell carcinoma. Study-level background: Nephrectomy followed 15 Gy stereotactic body radiation by 4 weeks.

In germline, CDR1 is GTSNPN, CDR2 SVGIG (reference sequence). There are 13 residues in the CDR3. General study points: In blood, top tumor clones expanded by 2 weeks, shrinking by 4.

This sample's time point: blood 2 weeks post-SBRT. Noted treatment: 15 Gy SBRT to primary tumor, nephrectomy 4 weeks later. Assay used: immunoSEQ multiplex PCR; TCRdb lists only in-frame clones, some missing. The table shows some 58,000 clones, with roughly four fifths occurring only once. On this clone: Its antigen is undetermined.

The TCR was taken from a man in his sixties with renal cell carcinoma. The chain combines TRBV30 with TRBJ2-2; 9 bases match TRBD2. Sequencing was performed on blood, taken from a patient whose treatment included radiotherapy and nephrectomy. CDR3 nucleotide sequence: TGTGTTTCAGGGGGACTAGCTCCCGGGGAGCTGTTTTTT. Translation gives CVSGGLAPGELFF. Full variable domain (remainder filled in from reference TRBV30 and TRBJ2-2): SQTIHQWPATLVQPVGSPLSLECTVEGTSNPNLYWYRQAAGRGLQLLFYSVGIGQISSEVPQNLSASRPQDRQFILSSKKLLLSDSGFYLCVSGGLAPGELFFGEGSRLTVL.